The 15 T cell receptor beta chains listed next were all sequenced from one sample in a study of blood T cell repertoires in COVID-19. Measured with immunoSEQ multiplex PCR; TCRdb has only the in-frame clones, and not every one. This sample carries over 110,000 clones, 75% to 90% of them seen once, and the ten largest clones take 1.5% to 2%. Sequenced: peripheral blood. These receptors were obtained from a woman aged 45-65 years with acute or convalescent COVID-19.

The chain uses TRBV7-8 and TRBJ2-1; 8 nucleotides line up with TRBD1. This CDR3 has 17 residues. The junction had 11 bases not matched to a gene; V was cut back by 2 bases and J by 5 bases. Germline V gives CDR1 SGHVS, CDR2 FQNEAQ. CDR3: CASSLLRGTGGNNEQFF. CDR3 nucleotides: TGTGCCAGCAGCTTATTACGGGGGACAGGTGGGAACAATGAGCAGTTCTTC. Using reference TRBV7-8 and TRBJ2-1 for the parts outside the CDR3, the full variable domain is GAGVSQSPRYKVAKRGQDVALRCDPISGHVSLFWYQQALGQGPEFLTYFQNEAQLDKSGLPSDRFFAERPEGSVSTLKIQRTQQEDSAVYLCASSLLRGTGGNNEQFFGPGTRLTVL.

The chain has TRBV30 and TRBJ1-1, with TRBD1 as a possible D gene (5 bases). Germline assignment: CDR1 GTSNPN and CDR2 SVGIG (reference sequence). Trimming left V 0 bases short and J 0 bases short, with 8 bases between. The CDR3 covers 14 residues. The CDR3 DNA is TGTGCCTGGAGTGTAGGGGTTATGAACACTGAAGCTTTCTTT. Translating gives CAWSVGVMNTEAFF. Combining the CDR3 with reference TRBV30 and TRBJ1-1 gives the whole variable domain SQTIHQWPATLVQPVGSPLSLECTVEGTSNPNLYWYRQAAGRGLQLLFYSVGIGQISSEVPQNLSASRPQDRQFILSSKKLLLSDSGFYLCAWSVGVMNTEAFFGQGTRLTVV.

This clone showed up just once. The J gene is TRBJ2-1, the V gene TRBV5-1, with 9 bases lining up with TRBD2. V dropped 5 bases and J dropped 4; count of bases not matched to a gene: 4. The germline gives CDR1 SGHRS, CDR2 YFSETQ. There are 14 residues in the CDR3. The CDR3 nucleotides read TGCGCCAGCAGTATTAGCGGGAGTTACAATGAGCAGTTCTTC. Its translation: CASSISGSYNEQFF.

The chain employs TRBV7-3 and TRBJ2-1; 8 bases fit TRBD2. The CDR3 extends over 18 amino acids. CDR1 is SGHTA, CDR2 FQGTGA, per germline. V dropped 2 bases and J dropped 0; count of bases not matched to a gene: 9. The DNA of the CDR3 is TGTGCCAGCAGCTTATGGGCTAGCGGGCCCACCTCCTACAATGAGCAGTTCTTC. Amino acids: CASSLWASGPTSYNEQFF.

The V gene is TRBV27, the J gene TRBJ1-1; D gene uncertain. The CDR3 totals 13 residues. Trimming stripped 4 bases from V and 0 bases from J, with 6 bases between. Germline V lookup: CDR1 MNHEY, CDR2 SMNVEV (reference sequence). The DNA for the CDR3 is TGTGCCAGCAGTTATGGCATGAACACTGAAGCTTTCTTT. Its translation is CASSYGMNTEAFF.

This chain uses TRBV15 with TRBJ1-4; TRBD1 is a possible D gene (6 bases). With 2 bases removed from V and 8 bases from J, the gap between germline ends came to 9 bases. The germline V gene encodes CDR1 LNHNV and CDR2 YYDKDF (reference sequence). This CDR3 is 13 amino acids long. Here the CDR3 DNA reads TGTGCCACCAGCAGACAGGGGCGGGAAAAACTGTTTTTT. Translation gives CATSRQGREKLFF.

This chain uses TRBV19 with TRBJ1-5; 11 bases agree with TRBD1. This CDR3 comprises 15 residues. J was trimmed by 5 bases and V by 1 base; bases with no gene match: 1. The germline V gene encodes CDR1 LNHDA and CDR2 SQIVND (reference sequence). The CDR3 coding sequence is TGTGCCAGTAGTATAGGGGACAGGGGGGATCAGCCCCAGCATTTT. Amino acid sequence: CASSIGDRGDQPQHF.

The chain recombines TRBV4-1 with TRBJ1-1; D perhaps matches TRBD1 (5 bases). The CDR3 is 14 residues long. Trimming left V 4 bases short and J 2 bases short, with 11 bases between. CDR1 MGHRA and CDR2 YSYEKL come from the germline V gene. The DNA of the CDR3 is TGCGCCAGCAGCCTCCTCCAGGGCAACACTGAAGCTTTCTTT. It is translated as CASSLLQGNTEAFF.

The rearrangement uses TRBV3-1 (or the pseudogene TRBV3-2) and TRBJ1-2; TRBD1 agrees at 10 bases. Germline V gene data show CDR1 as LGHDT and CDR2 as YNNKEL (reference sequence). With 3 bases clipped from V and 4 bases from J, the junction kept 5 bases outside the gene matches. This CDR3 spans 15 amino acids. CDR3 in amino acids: CASSHPTGGLYGYTF. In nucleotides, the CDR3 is TGTGCCAGCAGCCACCCGACAGGGGGCCTCTATGGCTACACCTTC.

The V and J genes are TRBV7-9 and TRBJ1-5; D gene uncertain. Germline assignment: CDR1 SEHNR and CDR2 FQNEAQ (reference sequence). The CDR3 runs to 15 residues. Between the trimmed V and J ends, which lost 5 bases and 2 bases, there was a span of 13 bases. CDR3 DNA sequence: TGTGCCAGCAGCCCCGGGGTTTGGGGCAATCAGCCCCAGCATTTT. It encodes CASSPGVWGNQPQHF. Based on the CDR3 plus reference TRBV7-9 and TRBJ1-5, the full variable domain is DTGVSQNPRHKITKRGQNVTFRCDPISEHNRLYWYRQTLGQGPEFLTYFQNEAQLEKSRLLSDRFSAERPKGSFSTLEIQRTEQGDSAMYLCASSPGVWGNQPQHFGDGTRLSIL.

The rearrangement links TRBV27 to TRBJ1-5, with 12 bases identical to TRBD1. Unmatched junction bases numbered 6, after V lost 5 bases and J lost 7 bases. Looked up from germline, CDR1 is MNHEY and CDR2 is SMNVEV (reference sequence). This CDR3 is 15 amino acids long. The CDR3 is CASSLGTGGRQPQHF. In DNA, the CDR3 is TGTGCCAGCAGTCTCGGGACAGGGGGCCGGCAGCCCCAGCATTTT.

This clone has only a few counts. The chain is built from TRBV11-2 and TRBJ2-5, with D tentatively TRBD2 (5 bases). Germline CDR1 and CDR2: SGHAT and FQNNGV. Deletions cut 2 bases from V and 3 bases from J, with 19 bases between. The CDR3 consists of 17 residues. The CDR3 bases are TGTGCCAGCAGCTTATTCCGAGCGGCGACGGAAGAAGAGACCCAGTACTTC. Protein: CASSLFRAATEEETQYF. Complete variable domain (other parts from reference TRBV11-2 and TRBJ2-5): EAGVAQSPRYKIIEKRQSVAFWCNPISGHATLYWYQQILGQGPKLLIQFQNNGVVDDSQLPKDRFSAERLKGVDSTLKIQPAKLEDSAVYLCASSLFRAATEEETQYFGPGTRLLVL.

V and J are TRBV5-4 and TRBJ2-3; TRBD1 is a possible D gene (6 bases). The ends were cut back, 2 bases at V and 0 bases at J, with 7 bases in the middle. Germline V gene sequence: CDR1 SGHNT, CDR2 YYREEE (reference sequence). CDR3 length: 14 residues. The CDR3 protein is CASSFQGSTDTQYF. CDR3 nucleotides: TGTGCCAGCAGCTTCCAGGGGAGCACAGATACGCAGTATTTT.

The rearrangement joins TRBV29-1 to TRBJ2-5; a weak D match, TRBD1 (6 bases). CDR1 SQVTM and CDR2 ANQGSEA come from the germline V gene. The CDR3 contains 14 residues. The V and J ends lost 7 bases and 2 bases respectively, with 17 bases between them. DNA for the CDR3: TGCAGCGCGCAGGCTTCAGGGGCGCAAGAGACCCAGTACTTC. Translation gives CSAQASGAQETQYF.

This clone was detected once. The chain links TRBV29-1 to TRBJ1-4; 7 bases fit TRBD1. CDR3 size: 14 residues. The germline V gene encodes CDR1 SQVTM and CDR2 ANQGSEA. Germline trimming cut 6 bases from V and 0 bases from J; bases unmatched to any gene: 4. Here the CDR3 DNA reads TGCAGCGTCCTAGGACAGGCAACTAATGAAAAACTGTTTTTT. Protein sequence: CSVLGQATNEKLFF.